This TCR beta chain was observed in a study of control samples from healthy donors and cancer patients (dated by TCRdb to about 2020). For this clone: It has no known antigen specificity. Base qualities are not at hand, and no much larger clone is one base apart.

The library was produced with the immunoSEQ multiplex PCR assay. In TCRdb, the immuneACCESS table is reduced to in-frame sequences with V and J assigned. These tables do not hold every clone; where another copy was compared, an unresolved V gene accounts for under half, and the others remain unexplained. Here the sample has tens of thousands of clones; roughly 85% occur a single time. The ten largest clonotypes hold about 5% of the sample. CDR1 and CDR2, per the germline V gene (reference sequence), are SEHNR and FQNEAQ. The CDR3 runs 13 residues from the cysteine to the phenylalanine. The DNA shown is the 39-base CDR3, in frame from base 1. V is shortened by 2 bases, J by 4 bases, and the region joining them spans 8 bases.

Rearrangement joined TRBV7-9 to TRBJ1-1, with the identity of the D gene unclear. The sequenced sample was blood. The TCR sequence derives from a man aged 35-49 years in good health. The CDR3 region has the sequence CASSLREATEAFF. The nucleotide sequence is TGTGCCAGCAGCTTACGGGAAGCCACTGAAGCTTTCTTT.